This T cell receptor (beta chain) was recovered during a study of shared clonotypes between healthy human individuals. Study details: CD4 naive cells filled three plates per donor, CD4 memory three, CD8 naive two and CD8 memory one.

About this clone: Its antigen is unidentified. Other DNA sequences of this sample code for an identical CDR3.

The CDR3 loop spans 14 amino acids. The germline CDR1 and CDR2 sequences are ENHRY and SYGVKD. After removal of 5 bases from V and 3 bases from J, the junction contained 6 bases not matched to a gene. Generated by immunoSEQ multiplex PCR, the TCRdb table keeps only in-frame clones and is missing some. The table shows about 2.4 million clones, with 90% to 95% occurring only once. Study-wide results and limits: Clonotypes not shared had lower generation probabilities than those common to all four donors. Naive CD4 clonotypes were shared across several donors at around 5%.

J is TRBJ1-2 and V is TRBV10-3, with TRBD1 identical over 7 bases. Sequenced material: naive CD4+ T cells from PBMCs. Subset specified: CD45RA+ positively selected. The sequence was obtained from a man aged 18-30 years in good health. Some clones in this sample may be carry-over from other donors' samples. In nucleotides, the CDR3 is TGTGCCATCAGTAGGACAGGAATAGACTATGGCTACACCTTC. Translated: CAISRTGIDYGYTF.